The sequence of this T cell receptor (beta chain) was determined in a study of glioma-infiltrating T cells. TCR alpha and beta CDR3 regions were amplified from RNA using iRepertoire nested multiplex PCR. One-step reverse transcription and amplification started from around 100-400 ng of tissue mRNA or PBMC total RNA. TCRdb fed the multiplex PCR reads into MiXCR, producing one record per CDR3 protein. The sample has some 190,000 distinct CDR3 sequences; 30% to 40% are singletons. In germline, CDR1 is SGHDN, CDR2 FVKESK. Deletions cut 1 base from V and 0 bases from J, with 9 bases between. CDR3 length: 15 amino acids. Study-wide findings and caveats: Very few CDR3 sequences were shared between tissue and blood. Gliomas, especially low-grade, showed above-expected tissue-blood divergence; non-neoplastic patients showed below.

With regard to this clonotype: Its antigen remains unidentified.

This sequence joins TRBV14 and TRBJ1-1; TRBD1 might be the D (6 bases). Source material: glioma tissue, nonneoplastic brain tissue, or PBMCs (not recorded which). The clonotype originates from a human donor with low-grade glioma or glioblastoma, undergoing nonglioma brain surgery, or in good health (not recorded which). This CDR3 reads CASSQGGHLNTEAFF. The CDR3 nucleotides read TGTGCCAGCAGCCAAGGGGGACACCTGAACACTGAAGCTTTCTTT.